One and the same sample provided the 11 T cell receptor beta chains below, sequenced in a study of identical twins. TCRdb re-called the 5' RACE reads through MiXCR, storing one row per CDR3 protein. Among 500,000 or so distinct CDR3 sequences listed, roughly an eighth were seen once. The same sample was also used in a study of yellow fever vaccine responses in identical twins.

The specimen sequenced was CD4+ T cells sorted from blood. These receptors originate from a young woman in good health.

There are a few counts of this clonotype. One junction end does not reproduce the germline sequence, and a read error may be involved. V is TRBV7-7 and J is TRBJ1-1; D not certain. CDR3 length equals 13 residues. Germline V gene lookup returns CDR1 SSHAT and CDR2 FNYEAQ (reference sequence). The CDR3 coding sequence is TGTGCTAGCAGCCTCCAGCAGAACACTGAAGCTTTCTTT. Translated: CASSLQQNTEAFF.

This clonotype was observed at least ten times. The rearrangement uses TRBV5-1 and TRBJ2-5; D is unclear. V was trimmed by 1 base and J by 4 bases, leaving 8 bases between them. This CDR3 has 13 amino acids. Germline CDR1 SGHRS, CDR2 YFSETQ. The CDR3, as DNA: TGCGCCAGCAGCTTGAAGGGTTCAGAGACCCAGTACTTC. Its translation: CASSLKGSETQYF.

There are a few counts of this clonotype. CDR3 sequence: CSARDSQGRRGETQYF. The CDR3, as DNA: TGCAGTGCTAGAGACTCACAGGGGCGTCGAGGGGAGACCCAGTACTTC. The rearrangement links TRBV20-1 to TRBJ2-5; 7 positions agree with TRBD1. Germline trimming cut 0 bases from V and 5 bases from J; bases unmatched to any gene: 12. CDR1 DFQATT and CDR2 SNEGSKA come from the germline V gene (reference sequence). This CDR3 region has 16 residues.

This clonotype appeared a few times. This rearrangement joins TRBV27 to TRBJ2-2, with TRBD1 matching 9 bases. Germline assignment: CDR1 MNHEY and CDR2 SMNVEV (reference sequence). The CDR3 length is 17 residues. V trimming: 3 bases; J trimming: 4 bases; junction bases outside the gene matches: 9. For the CDR3, the DNA is TGTGCCAGCAGTTTCGGACAGGGGTTTCCCCTCACCGGGGAGCTGTTTTTT. This encodes CASSFGQGFPLTGELFF.

Only a few counts were recorded for this clonotype. V gene TRBV11-2 combines with J gene TRBJ2-7, with D possibly matching TRBD1 (5 bases). The CDR3 has 14 amino acids. Trimming took off 3 bases at V and 2 bases at J, with 11 bases between the two ends. Germline assignment: CDR1 SGHAT and CDR2 FQNNGV. The CDR3 coding sequence is TGTGCCAGCAGCTTGGAGACAGCTACCTACGAGCAGTACTTC. Translation gives CASSLETATYEQYF. Together with reference TRBV11-2 and TRBJ2-7, the CDR3 gives the full variable domain: EAGVAQSPRYKIIEKRQSVAFWCNPISGHATLYWYQQILGQGPKLLIQFQNNGVVDDSQLPKDRFSAERLKGVDSTLKIQPAKLEDSAVYLCASSLETATYEQYFGPGTRLTVT.

This chain links TRBV5-1 with TRBJ2-7, with TRBD1 matching over 7 bases. CDR1 is SGHRS, CDR2 YFSETQ, per germline. The CDR3 has 15 residues. With 0 bases clipped from V and 2 bases from J, the junction kept 5 bases outside the gene matches. CDR3 in DNA: TGCGCCAGCAGCTTGGACACAGGGGTCCCCTACGAGCAGTACTTC. This gives the protein CASSLDTGVPYEQYF.

This chain uses TRBV6-2 or TRBV6-3 with TRBJ2-7, with a possible D match to TRBD1 (6 bases). CDR3 length equals 12 residues. Deletions cut 5 bases from V and 6 bases from J, with 11 bases between. The germline V gene has CDR1 MNHEY and CDR2 SVGEGT. For the CDR3, the DNA is TGTGCCAGCAGTACCACAGGGTTCGAGCAGTACTTC. It encodes CASSTTGFEQYF.

This chain links TRBV13 with TRBJ2-1; 9 bases map to TRBD2. V lost 5 bases and J lost 1; bases outside the gene matches: 6. The CDR3 loop spans 16 amino acids. Germline CDR1 is PRHDT and CDR2 is FYEKMQ (reference sequence). The CDR3 here is CASSPTGLASYNEQFF. The CDR3 DNA reads as TGTGCCAGCAGCCCGACGGGACTAGCATCCTACAATGAGCAGTTCTTC.

This chain links TRBV20-1 with TRBJ2-1; possible D gene TRBD2, 6 bases. The CDR3 is 16 residues long. V was shortened by 1 base and J by 3 bases, with 16 bases between the two germline ends. Germline CDR1 is DFQATT and CDR2 is SNEGSKA (reference sequence). The CDR3, as DNA: TGCAGTGCTAGAGTTGCGGGAAGCTTCGGCTACAATGAGCAGTTCTTC. This codes for CSARVAGSFGYNEQFF.

This clonotype was observed a few times. The chain links TRBV20-1 to TRBJ2-1, with 14 bases identical to TRBD2. The CDR3 has 14 amino acids. After removal of 6 bases from V and 7 bases from J, the junction contained 5 bases not matched to a gene. Per the germline V gene, CDR1 is DFQATT and CDR2 is SNEGSKA (reference sequence). CDR3: CSASGTSGSNEQFF. DNA of the CDR3: TGCAGTGCGTCCGGGACTAGCGGGAGTAATGAGCAGTTCTTC.

This clonotype was seen a few times. The chain joins TRBV27 to TRBJ2-7; 12 nucleotides align to TRBD2. Trimming cost V 3 bases and J 3 bases; bases outside gene matches: 6. Germline V gene sequence: CDR1 MNHEY, CDR2 SMNVEV (reference sequence). The CDR3 has 16 residues. The CDR3 nucleotides are TGTGCCAGCAGTTTGAGGGGACTAGCGGGTAACTACGAGCAGTACTTC. Its protein product is CASSLRGLAGNYEQYF.